This T cell receptor (beta chain) was observed in a study of blood T cells in healthy people across ages. Study-wide results and limits: Observed TCR beta diversity showed a strong correlation with the percentage of naive T cells as measured by flow cytometry.

CDR1 and CDR2 (germline): DFQATT, SNEGSKA (reference sequence). CDR3 length: 13 amino acids. The donors, aged roughly 6 to 90, were healthy Caucasians from Russia. Each donor supplied 7.5 to 10 milliliters of peripheral blood. Primers used in a second PCR of roughly 7 to 12 cycles were a sample-barcoded 5' primer and a J-beta primer mix. A template-switch adaptor containing 12 random nucleotides labeled each cDNA molecule. TCRdb re-called the 5' RACE reads through MiXCR, storing one row per CDR3 protein. The data contain approximately 690,000 distinct CDR3 sequences, 58% of them singletons. Notes on this clonotype: Antigen specificity is unknown.

This chain connects TRBV20-1 to TRBJ2-7; 8 bases fit TRBD1. The J call is uncertain, as TRBJ2-4 better fits the DNA end. The sequenced material came from blood. The clonotype was recovered from a man aged 60 to 75 in good health. The CDR3 loop reads CSAHGQGVNIQYF. The CDR3 coding sequence is TGCAGTGCGCACGGACAGGGTGTCAACATTCAGTACTTC.